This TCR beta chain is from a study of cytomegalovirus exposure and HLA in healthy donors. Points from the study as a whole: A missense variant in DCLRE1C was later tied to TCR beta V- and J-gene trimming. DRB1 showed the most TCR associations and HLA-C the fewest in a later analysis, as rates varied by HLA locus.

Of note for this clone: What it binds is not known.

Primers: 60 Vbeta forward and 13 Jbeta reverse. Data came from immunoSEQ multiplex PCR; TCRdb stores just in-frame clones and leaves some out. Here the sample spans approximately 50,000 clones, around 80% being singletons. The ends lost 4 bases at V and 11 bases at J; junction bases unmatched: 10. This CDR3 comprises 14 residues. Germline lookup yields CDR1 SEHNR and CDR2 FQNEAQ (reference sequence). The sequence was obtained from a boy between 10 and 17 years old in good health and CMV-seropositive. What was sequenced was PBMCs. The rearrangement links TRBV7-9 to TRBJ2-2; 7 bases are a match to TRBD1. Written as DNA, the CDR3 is TGTGCCAGCAGCTCCAAGACAGGGTTAAAAGAGCTGTTTTTT. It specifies CASSSKTGLKELFF.